This is a list of T cell receptor beta chains from one sample in a study of cytomegalovirus exposure and HLA in healthy donors. The repertoire was sequenced with immunoSEQ multiplex PCR; TCRdb's copy has only in-frame clones and lacks some. The data contain roughly 110,000 clones, around 80% of them singletons. The sequenced sample was PBMCs. The receptor set was obtained from a man aged 30-40 years in good health and CMV-seropositive. Each CDR3 is given with its conserved first and last residue. Fields, in order: V gene, CDR3 protein.

TRBV2	CASRGGGGKGVIQYF
TRBV14	CASSQAYGGGTEQFF
TRBV5-4	CASSSTGTDTQYF
TRBV6-1	CASSSPGGNYGYTF
TRBV7-2	CASSFSRTYSPLHF
TRBV15	CATSRDRASYEQYF
TRBV2	CASSAGVGSGGTDTQYF
TRBV25-1	CASSEYGLYTEAFF
TRBV5-4	CASSLDNNEQFF
TRBV5-6	CASSLRSGGQPQHF
TRBV28	CASSLTRAGANVLTF
TRBV11-2	CASSRRTGGGAGNTGELFF
TRBV20-1	CSAWTGNGYTF
TRBV19	CASRTGTGPYEQYF
TRBV6-5	CASSSLAGGFTDTQYF
TRBV30	CAWRSGLNTEAFF